This T cell receptor beta chain was retrieved from a study of blood T cell repertoires in COVID-19. Turning to the study itself: There were acute and convalescent COVID-19 samples, and they came from the United States, Italy and Spain. The cDNA or gDNA used as material had been derived from T cells, B-cell-depleted T cells, or PBMCs.

This clone was seen only once. Looked up from germline, CDR1 is SNHLY and CDR2 is FYNNEI. V was clipped by 2 bases and J by 0 bases; unmatched bases: 6. The CDR3 covers 17 residues. Original handling: Nucleated cell number was recorded as an estimate derived from reference gene primer amplification. Profiling relied on immunoSEQ multiplex PCR, and the TCRdb table lists in-frame clones only, not all of them. V, J and clone size derive from that table, while D and trimming were established from the DNA sequence. This sample has around 95,000 clones, with 91% found just once. Sequencing was carried out using peripheral blood. The sequence derives from a man over 45 with active COVID-19. The rearrangement joins TRBV2 to TRBJ2-1; TRBD2 matches at 8 bases. CDR3 coding DNA: TGTGCCAGCAGTGAACGGGGCCTAGCGGGCTCCTACAATGAGCAGTTCTTC. Translation: CASSERGLAGSYNEQFF.